One sample yielded the 32 T cell receptor beta chains listed below, sequenced in a study of response to subunit inactivated influenza vaccine. TCRdb ran MiXCR on the RT-PCR reads and lists one entry per CDR3 protein. The profile covers 600,000 to 850,000 distinct CDR3 sequences, with 14% appearing a single time and about 7.6% taken by the ten largest. The sequenced sample was PBMCs from blood, obtained approximately 15 days before vaccination. The receptor source for this set is a middle-aged man who received an inactivated influenza vaccine.

This clonotype occurred a few times. The CDR3 DNA reads TGTGCCAGCAGTCCCGGGACTGAGAAGGTCGAGCAGTACTTC. Residues: CASSPGTEKVEQYF. The V gene is TRBV12-3 or TRBV12-4, the J gene TRBJ2-7; the D gene is possibly TRBD2 (6 bases). V dropped 5 bases and J dropped 6 bases, with 17 bases sitting between them. This CDR3 has 14 residues.

The gene calls are TRBV19 and TRBJ2-3, with a possible D match to TRBD2 (6 bases). The CDR3 totals 15 residues. Between the trimmed V and J ends, which lost 6 bases and 2 bases, there was a span of 15 bases. The germline V gene has CDR1 LNHDA and CDR2 SQIVND (reference sequence). The CDR3 region is CASRHGRQSTDTQYF. CDR3 DNA sequence: TGTGCCAGTAGACACGGGAGACAGTCCACAGATACGCAGTATTTT.

The chain employs TRBV2 and TRBJ2-7; D unclear. V lost 10 bases and J 6 bases, leaving 19 bases between the germline ends. In germline, CDR1 is SNHLY, CDR2 FYNNEI. The CDR3 is 13 amino acids. The CDR3 DNA reads TGTGCCACTGAAGGGCTAGTTACTGGCGAGCAGTACTTC. Its translation is CATEGLVTGEQYF.

This clonotype showed up many times. The chain carries TRBV7-8 and TRBJ1-5, with a possible D match to TRBD1 (6 bases). V was shortened by 3 bases and J by 1 base, with 16 bases between the two germline ends. The CDR3 spans 17 residues. The germline CDR1 and CDR2 sequences are SGHVS and FQNEAQ. CDR3 nucleotides: TGTGCCAGCAGCTTTAGCTACAGGGAAGTGAGCAATCAGCCCCAGCATTTT. This gives the protein CASSFSYREVSNQPQHF.

A few counts support this clonotype. Its ends do not fully match the called genes, so a read error is possible. This chain links TRBV6-2 or TRBV6-3 with TRBJ2-3, with 10 bases matching TRBD2. The CDR3 spans 12 residues. Germline CDR1 and CDR2: MNHEY and SVGEGT. This CDR3 reads CASSLGLAVVHF. CDR3 in DNA: TGTGCCAGCAGCCTCGGACTAGCGGTCGTACATTTT.

This clonotype was found a few times. The chain employs TRBV20-1 and TRBJ2-5; D perhaps matches TRBD2 (5 bases). The CDR3 has 12 amino acids. V was cut by 7 bases and J by 4 bases, with 13 bases left in between. Germline CDR1 is DFQATT and CDR2 is SNEGSKA (reference sequence). The chain's CDR3 is CSVRRGRETQYF. In DNA form, the CDR3 reads TGCAGTGTCCGGCGAGGGCGAGAGACCCAGTACTTC.

The chain employs TRBV4-3 and TRBJ2-1; the D gene is possibly TRBD1 (6 bases). Trimming cost V 0 bases and J 2 bases, with 11 bases left between them. Germline CDR1 LGHNA, CDR2 YSLEER. The CDR3 extends over 16 amino acids. CDR3 nucleotide sequence: TGCGCCAGCAGCCAAGATCTCGGACAGACCTACAATGAGCAGTTCTTC. This codes for CASSQDLGQTYNEQFF.

This rearrangement joins TRBV5-1 to TRBJ1-2; D is possibly TRBD1 (5 bases). Germline V gene sequence: CDR1 SGHRS, CDR2 YFSETQ. Trimming removed 0 bases from V and 5 bases from J, with 14 bases in between. This CDR3 has 15 amino acids. This CDR3 is CASSLVSGTGYGYTF. Written as DNA, the CDR3 is TGCGCCAGCAGCTTGGTTTCAGGGACGGGGTATGGCTACACCTTC.

The CDR3 bases are TGTGCCAGCAGGATGCCGGGACAGGGAAGTAACTATGGCTACACCTTC. This codes for CASRMPGQGSNYGYTF. The chain joins TRBV6-1 to TRBJ1-2, with 9 positions matching TRBD1. V was pared by 6 bases and J by 1 base, with 9 bases of the junction left unmatched. From germline, CDR1 is MNHNS and CDR2 SASEGT. The CDR3 is 16 amino acids.

The rearrangement uses TRBV20-1 and TRBJ2-3; 8 positions agree with TRBD2. With 5 bases clipped from V and 2 bases from J, the junction kept 6 bases outside the gene matches. The CDR3 covers 14 residues. Germline V gene data show CDR1 as DFQATT and CDR2 as SNEGSKA (reference sequence). In DNA form, the CDR3 reads TGCAGTGCTCAGGAAGCGGGGGTCACAGATACGCAGTATTTT. Translation: CSAQEAGVTDTQYF.

The chain has TRBV7-9 and TRBJ2-5; TRBD1 might be the D (6 bases). Trimming cost V 6 bases and J 4 bases, with 15 bases left between them. The germline gives CDR1 SEHNR, CDR2 FQNEAQ (reference sequence). CDR3 size: 14 residues. The CDR3 bases are TGTGCCAGCAGACCACAGGGTAACGGAGAGACCCAGTACTTC. This gives the protein CASRPQGNGETQYF.

This clonotype occurred a few times. The chain links TRBV4-2 to TRBJ2-7; TRBD1 might be the D (6 bases). CDR1 and CDR2 (germline): LGHNA, YNFKEQ. The CDR3 contains 15 residues. Deletions cut 2 bases from V and 4 bases from J, with 15 bases between. The CDR3 sequence is CASSQFGTPIYEQYF. The CDR3 DNA is TGTGCCAGCAGCCAATTCGGGACACCAATTTACGAGCAGTACTTC.

The chain has TRBV5-5 and TRBJ2-7; 9 bases map to TRBD1. The germline gives CDR1 SGHKS, CDR2 YYEKEE (reference sequence). The CDR3 totals 15 residues. V lost 4 bases and J lost 7; bases outside the gene matches: 12. CDR3 in DNA: TGTGCCAGCAGCCTGGCTGGACAGGGGTTTTCGGAGCAGTACTTC. It codes for CASSLAGQGFSEQYF.

CDR3 residues: CASSWTGGSSYNEQFF. The CDR3 nucleotides read TGTGCCAGCAGCTGGACCGGGGGGAGCTCCTACAATGAGCAGTTCTTC. The gene calls are TRBV5-5 and TRBJ2-1, with 7 bases that match TRBD2. The CDR3 covers 16 residues. After removal of 3 bases from V and 0 bases from J, the junction contained 6 bases not matched to a gene. Germline V CDR1 and CDR2: SGHKS, YYEKEE (reference sequence).

This clonotype was counted ten times or more. This chain uses TRBV12-3 or TRBV12-4 with TRBJ2-1; possible D gene TRBD2, 5 bases. The CDR3 has 15 amino acids. The V and J ends lost 3 bases and 3 bases respectively, with 12 bases between them. The CDR3 nucleotides read TGTGCCAGCAGTTTCTCGGGGTCCGACTACAATGAGCAGTTCTTC. It encodes CASSFSGSDYNEQFF.

This clonotype was found a few times. The rearrangement joins TRBV28 to TRBJ2-4; D unclear. This CDR3 is 15 amino acids long. Germline V gene lookup returns CDR1 MDHEN and CDR2 SYDVKM. The V end was cut by 3 bases, the J end by 3 bases, with 12 bases between. Here the CDR3 reads CASSLIGNRKNIQYF. The CDR3 DNA reads TGTGCCAGCAGTTTGATAGGGAATCGCAAAAACATTCAGTACTTC.

This clonotype was counted only a few times. This chain links TRBV28 with TRBJ2-7, with 8 nucleotides matching TRBD2. The CDR3 is made up of 16 amino acids. With V trimmed by 7 bases and J by 0 bases, 11 bases remained unmatched. CDR1 and CDR2 (germline): MDHEN, SYDVKM. CDR3 loop: CASTSAGGGYSYEQYF. In nucleotides, the CDR3 is TGTGCCAGCACCTCCGCCGGCGGGGGGTACTCCTACGAGCAGTACTTC.

This clonotype came up a few times. The rearrangement joins TRBV12-3 or TRBV12-4 to TRBJ2-2, with 10 bases lining up with TRBD1. CDR3 length: 16 residues. V shed 6 bases and J 0 bases; nucleotides not matched to a gene: 4. The CDR3 reads CASRKTGGANTGELFF. In DNA, the CDR3 is TGTGCCAGCAGGAAGACAGGGGGCGCGAACACCGGGGAGCTGTTTTTT.

In its sample, this clonotype was seen a few times. The chain uses TRBV29-1 and TRBJ1-5, with D hard to call. The CDR3 extends over 12 amino acids. V dropped 0 bases and J dropped 9 bases, with 9 bases sitting between them. CDR1 SQVTM and CDR2 ANQGSEA come from the germline V gene. CDR3 amino acids: CSVEDVGTPQHF. Here the CDR3 DNA reads TGCAGCGTTGAAGATGTGGGCACGCCCCAGCATTTT.

The sample holds a few counts of this clonotype. The rearrangement joins TRBV10-3 to TRBJ2-7, with 7 bases lining up with TRBD1. This CDR3 is 14 amino acids long. With 2 bases clipped from V and 6 bases from J, the junction kept 7 bases outside the gene matches. Per germline, CDR1 ENHRY and CDR2 SYGVKD. The CDR3 DNA follows: TGTGCCATCAGTGAGGGAGTTCCAGGGGGCGAGCAGTACTTC. Protein: CAISEGVPGGEQYF.

This clonotype has only a few counts. The chain links TRBV12-3 or TRBV12-4 to TRBJ2-4; 7 bases align to TRBD2. V gave up 8 bases and J gave up 0 bases; unmatched junction bases: 7. The CDR3 covers 15 residues. DNA for the CDR3: TGTGCCAGCGGTCCCAGCGGGGAAGCCAAAAACATTCAGTACTTC. Translating it yields CASGPSGEAKNIQYF.

This clonotype was recorded a few times. The chain recombines TRBV4-3 with TRBJ2-1; 9 nucleotides match TRBD2. The CDR3 totals 16 residues. Trimming cost V 4 bases and J 8 bases; bases outside gene matches: 12. Germline V gene lookup returns CDR1 LGHNA and CDR2 YSLEER. The CDR3: CASSRAAGGRYDEQFF. CDR3 DNA sequence: TGCGCCAGCAGCCGAGCTGCGGGAGGGCGGTATGATGAGCAGTTCTTC.

The V gene is TRBV15, the J gene TRBJ2-7; the D is unclear. The V end lost 0 bases, the J end lost 4 bases, and 7 bases lay between the germline ends. Per germline, CDR1 LNHNV and CDR2 YYDKDF (reference sequence). This CDR3 has 13 residues. CDR3 sequence reads: CATSREGRYEQYF. The DNA of the CDR3 is TGTGCCACCAGCAGAGAGGGCAGATACGAGCAGTACTTC.

The sample holds a few counts of this clonotype. The CDR3 reads CASTLAGRNYNEQFF. The CDR3 nucleotides read TGTGCCAGCACTTTAGCGGGAAGAAACTACAATGAGCAGTTCTTC. The chain couples TRBV6-2 or TRBV6-3 to TRBJ2-1; TRBD2 aligns across 8 bases. J lost 3 bases, V lost 7 bases, and 8 bases had no gene match. The CDR3 spans 15 residues. From germline, CDR1 is MNHEY and CDR2 SVGEGT.

This clonotype was observed at least ten times. The chain couples TRBV4-2 to TRBJ2-7; 7 nucleotides match TRBD1. CDR3 size: 16 residues. V dropped 6 bases and J dropped 0; count of bases not matched to a gene: 11. Germline CDR1 LGHNA, CDR2 YNFKEQ. CDR3 DNA sequence: TGTGCCAGCAGACTTCGAACAGGGGCTAACTCCTACGAGCAGTACTTC. Protein product: CASRLRTGANSYEQYF.

This clonotype was counted many times. The chain has TRBV12-3 or TRBV12-4 and TRBJ2-7, with D perhaps TRBD2 (6 bases). The CDR3 length is 11 residues. Trimming left V 8 bases short and J 2 bases short, with 7 bases between. CDR3 nucleotides: TGTGCCAGCGGAGGGCCCTACGAGCAGTACTTC. Amino acid sequence: CASGGPYEQYF.

This clonotype was counted between two and nine times. The J gene is TRBJ2-1, the V gene TRBV15, with D uncertain. The CDR3 is made up of 13 amino acids. Per the germline V gene, CDR1 is LNHNV and CDR2 is YYDKDF (reference sequence). V shed 4 bases and J shed 6 bases, with 10 bases lying between them. CDR3 bases: TGTGCCACCAGCACCTGGTCCCTCAATGAGCAGTTCTTC. Translation gives CATSTWSLNEQFF. The full variable domain, its missing parts supplied by reference TRBV15 and TRBJ2-1, is DAMVIQNPRYQVTQFGKPVTLSCSQTLNHNVMYWYQQKSSQAPKLLFHYYDKDFNNEADTPDNFQSRRPNTSFCFLDIRSPGLGDTAMYLCATSTWSLNEQFFGPGTRLTVL.

This clonotype was counted a few times. The gene calls are TRBV4-3 and TRBJ2-1, with D perhaps matching TRBD1 (6 bases). This CDR3 is built from 14 residues. Germline V gene sequence: CDR1 LGHNA, CDR2 YSLEER. Trimming took off 4 bases at V and 4 bases at J, with 11 bases between the two ends. DNA of the CDR3: TGCGCCAGCAGCCCGCTAGGGGGTTACAATGAGCAGTTCTTC. This codes for CASSPLGGYNEQFF.

The gene calls are TRBV5-1 and TRBJ1-3; no clear D gene. Per germline, CDR1 SGHRS and CDR2 YFSETQ. The length of the CDR3 is 17 residues. Trimming removed 4 bases from V and 0 bases from J, with 17 bases in between. The chain's CDR3 is CASSLITGGGSGNTIYF. CDR3 in DNA: TGCGCCAGCAGCCTTATAACGGGTGGAGGCTCTGGAAACACCATATATTTT.

J is TRBJ2-1 and V is TRBV7-6; 10 positions agree with TRBD2. Per germline, CDR1 SGHVS and CDR2 FNYEAQ. The CDR3 extends over 17 amino acids. With V trimmed by 0 bases and J by 3 bases, 5 bases remained unmatched. In nucleotides, the CDR3 is TGTGCCAGCAGCTTAGCATTCTGGACTAGCGGCTACAATGAGCAGTTCTTC. Amino acid sequence: CASSLAFWTSGYNEQFF.

This chain uses TRBV28 with TRBJ1-4, with a possible D match to TRBD1 (6 bases). This CDR3 is 13 amino acids long. Germline loops: CDR1 MDHEN, CDR2 SYDVKM. The CDR3 spells CGIRGRGREKLFF. CDR3 nucleotides: TGTGGGATAAGGGGGAGGGGCCGTGAAAAACTGTTTTTT.

The chain is built from TRBV3-1 and TRBJ2-7; D may match TRBD1 or TRBD2 (6 bases each). Trimming pared 4 bases from V and 8 bases from J, leaving 12 bases between. The CDR3 extends over 12 amino acids. In germline, CDR1 is LGHDT, CDR2 YNNKEL (reference sequence). The CDR3 DNA follows: TGTGCCAGCAGCCCCAAGGGGGGCCAGCAGTACTTC. As protein: CASSPKGGQQYF.